Below are 18 T cell receptor beta chains sequenced from a single sample in a study of CD8+ T cells in alopecia areata. RNA, once extracted, was reverse transcribed into cDNA for use as the sequencing template. Data came from immunoSEQ multiplex PCR; TCRdb stores just in-frame clones and leaves some out. The table shows about 110,000 clones, with approximately 59% occurring only once. The sequenced sample was CD8+ T cells sorted from blood. Source of these receptors: a human donor in good health.

A few counts support this clone. The chain links TRBV10-1 to TRBJ2-3; D gene uncertain. Germline CDR1 and CDR2: WNHNN and SYGVQD (reference sequence). V lost 3 bases, J lost 2 bases, and 12 bases lay in between. The CDR3 sequence is 15 residues long. DNA for the CDR3: TGCGCCAGCAGTGAATCCTCAACCCCCACAGATACGCAGTATTTT. Amino acid sequence: CASSESSTPTDTQYF.

The chain has TRBV5-1 and TRBJ1-4, with TRBD1 matching 10 bases. The V gene end was trimmed by 3 bases and the J gene end by 1 base; junction bases not matched to a gene: 0. CDR1 and CDR2 from the germline V gene are SGHRS and YFSETQ. CDR3 length: 15 amino acids. The CDR3 reads CASSWTGGTNEKLFF. The CDR3 nucleotides are TGCGCCAGCAGCTGGACAGGGGGAACTAATGAAAAACTGTTTTTT.

This clone was seen more than once but under ten times. The genes are TRBV28 and TRBJ2-6; 13 bases agree with TRBD2. This CDR3 has 22 amino acids. V shed 5 bases and J 0 bases; nucleotides not matched to a gene: 16. Germline CDR1 is MDHEN and CDR2 is SYDVKM. The CDR3 loop reads CASSPPSTGTSGDSSGANVLTF. In DNA, the CDR3 is TGTGCCAGCAGTCCTCCCTCTACCGGGACTAGCGGGGATAGCTCTGGGGCCAACGTCCTGACTTTC.

The chain has TRBV4-1 and TRBJ2-3; TRBD2 might be the D (7 bases). Germline CDR1 MGHRA, CDR2 YSYEKL. There are 18 residues in the CDR3. V shed 3 bases and J shed 4 bases, with 23 bases lying between them. The CDR3 region has the DNA TGCGCCAGCAGCCACCCCCCCTATTGGGGGGGCATCGCAGATACGCAGTATTTT. The encoded protein is CASSHPPYWGGIADTQYF.

This clone was observed a handful of times. The chain combines TRBV6-6 with TRBJ2-7; no reliable D call. CDR3 length: 11 residues. Germline V gene sequence: CDR1 MNHNY, CDR2 SVGAGI (reference sequence). V gave up 6 bases and J gave up 5 bases, with 8 bases separating them. The CDR3 reads CASSPYNEQYF. The CDR3 DNA follows: TGTGCCAGCAGCCCCTATAACGAGCAGTACTTC.

This clone was counted a single time. V and J are TRBV6-4 and TRBJ2-1; TRBD2 agrees at 8 bases. Per germline, CDR1 MRHNA and CDR2 SNTAGT. This CDR3 region has 15 residues. The trim removed 6 bases at V and 0 bases at J, leaving 4 bases unmatched. CDR3 sequence reads: CASSHSGGSYNEQFF. CDR3 coding DNA: TGTGCCAGCAGCCACAGCGGGGGCTCCTACAATGAGCAGTTCTTC.

This clone appeared a few times. The chain links TRBV13 to TRBJ2-1; D tentatively fits TRBD1 or TRBD2 (5 bases each). The CDR3 has 13 residues. The germline gives CDR1 PRHDT, CDR2 FYEKMQ (reference sequence). V lost 0 bases and J 9 bases, leaving 9 bases between the germline ends. The CDR3 here is CASSLGGTPEQFF. Here the CDR3 DNA reads TGTGCCAGCAGCTTAGGAGGGACCCCTGAGCAGTTCTTC.

The V and J genes are TRBV23-1 and TRBJ1-3; tentative D call: TRBD1 (6 bases). TRBV23-1 is annotated as an ORF whose role is uncertain. The V gene lost 3 bases and the J gene lost 0 bases, with 9 bases spanning the gap. The CDR3 is 15 amino acids. This CDR3 reads CASSQDRVSGNTIYF. As DNA, the CDR3 is TGCGCCAGCAGTCAGGACAGAGTCTCTGGAAACACCATATATTTT.

The chain carries TRBV28 and TRBJ2-5; 8 bases line up with TRBD1. CDR3 length equals 14 residues. Trimming cost V 6 bases and J 5 bases; bases outside gene matches: 8. Germline CDR1 is MDHEN and CDR2 is SYDVKM. The CDR3 DNA is TGTGCCAGCAGACCGACAGGGGCCGGGGAGACCCAGTACTTC. It yields the protein CASRPTGAGETQYF.

This sequence joins TRBV6-1 and TRBJ2-7; 9 positions match TRBD2. The J segment lost 7 bases and the V segment lost 5 bases, leaving 12 bases of the junction unmatched. The CDR3 has 15 residues. CDR1 is MNHNS and CDR2 is SASEGT in the germline V gene. The CDR3 loop reads CASSRLAGGPREQYF. The CDR3 DNA follows: TGTGCCAGCAGTAGATTGGCGGGGGGGCCTCGAGAGCAGTACTTC.

In this sample, this clone turned up a few times. The chain uses TRBV27 and TRBJ2-5; possibly TRBD2 for D (7 bases). Per germline, CDR1 MNHEY and CDR2 SMNVEV (reference sequence). The CDR3 totals 16 residues. Trimming took 1 base from V and 4 from J, leaving 16 bases between them. The CDR3 here is CASSLLGGGQVETQYF. CDR3 coding DNA: TGTGCCAGCAGTTTATTGGGCGGGGGACAAGTAGAGACCCAGTACTTC.

This rearrangement joins TRBV15 to TRBJ2-1, with no clear D. The CDR3 runs 14 residues. Germline CDR1 LNHNV, CDR2 YYDKDF (reference sequence). V gave up 1 base and J gave up 8 bases, with 12 bases separating them. DNA for the CDR3: TGTGCCACCAGCAGAGGGGTGGGGTGGGATGAGCAGTTCTTC. Translation gives CATSRGVGWDEQFF. The complete variable domain, with remaining parts taken from reference TRBV15 and TRBJ2-1, reads DAMVIQNPRYQVTQFGKPVTLSCSQTLNHNVMYWYQQKSSQAPKLLFHYYDKDFNNEADTPDNFQSRRPNTSFCFLDIRSPGLGDTAMYLCATSRGVGWDEQFFGPGTRLTVL.

There are a few counts of this clone. CDR3 nucleotides: TGCGCCAGCAGCCAAGATGGCCCCGACAGGGCACTTGGGGCCAACGTCCTGACTTTC. It yields the protein CASSQDGPDRALGANVLTF. The V call is TRBV4-3, the J call TRBJ2-6; 7 nucleotides match TRBD1. The V and J ends lost 0 bases and 3 bases, in that order; junction bases with no gene match: 11. The CDR3 runs 19 residues. CDR1 is LGHNA, CDR2 YSLEER, per germline.

This chain uses TRBV5-4 with TRBJ2-2, with D perhaps matching TRBD2 (6 bases). V lost 2 bases and J 3 bases, leaving 14 bases between the germline ends. Germline V gives CDR1 SGHNT, CDR2 YYREEE (reference sequence). This CDR3 is 16 amino acids long. The CDR3 loop is CASSFGRITDTGELFF. The CDR3 coding sequence is TGTGCCAGCAGCTTTGGGAGGATAACAGACACCGGGGAGCTGTTTTTT.

The gene calls are TRBV2 and TRBJ1-5; the D is unclear. The V gene lost 5 bases and the J gene lost 4 bases, with 15 bases spanning the gap. From germline, CDR1 is SNHLY and CDR2 FYNNEI. The CDR3 length is 15 residues. CDR3 sequence: CASSKTDGWNQPQHF. Here the CDR3 DNA reads TGTGCCAGCAGTAAAACTGACGGATGGAATCAGCCCCAGCATTTT.

This clone showed up just once. One end of the junction fails to match germline, which may point to a read error. The chain recombines TRBV7-6 with TRBJ2-7; D remains unclear. From germline, CDR1 is SGHVS and CDR2 FNYEAQ. CDR3 length equals 12 residues. The CDR3 region has the DNA TGTGCCAGCAGCTTTGACGACCGGTCCATGTCCTTC. It yields the protein CASSFDDRSMSF. The full variable domain, in which reference TRBV7-6 and TRBJ2-7 provide the parts outside the CDR3, is GAGVSQSPRYKVTKRGQDVALRCDPISGHVSLYWYRQALGQGPEFLTYFNYEAQQDKSGLPNDRFSAERPEGSISTLTIQRTEQRDSAMYRCASSFDDRSMSFGPGTRLTVT.

The chain links TRBV6-1 to TRBJ1-1, with D perhaps TRBD1 (6 bases). The CDR3 totals 16 residues. V lost 4 bases and J 1 base, leaving 16 bases between the germline ends. Germline loops: CDR1 MNHNS, CDR2 SASEGT. In DNA form, the CDR3 reads TGTGCCAGCAGTGTCTGGGCAGGGGAGGGGAACACTGAAGCTTTCTTT. Translation gives CASSVWAGEGNTEAFF.

This clone was recorded a few times. The chain has TRBV30 and TRBJ2-7, with 9 positions matching TRBD2. The V segment lost 8 bases and the J segment 3 bases; nucleotides outside the gene matches: 11. CDR3 length: 14 residues. Germline V gives CDR1 GTSNPN, CDR2 SVGIG (reference sequence). This chain's CDR3 is CALDGWTSDYEQYF. CDR3 in DNA: TGTGCCCTGGATGGGTGGACTAGCGACTACGAGCAGTACTTC.